This is a list of T cell receptor beta chains from one sample in a study of T cells in Graves' hyperthyroidism and ophthalmopathy. TCRdb re-called the multiplex PCR reads through MiXCR, storing one row per CDR3 protein. This table has 700,000 to 850,000 distinct CDR3 sequences, about 35% appearing once. The sequencing input was blood. The source is a woman between 35 and 50 years old with Graves' hyperthyroidism. CDR3s include the opening cysteine and the closing phenylalanine or tryptophan. A D gene is named only where the DNA matches it firmly.

TRBV6-6	.	TRBJ1-1	CASIKEGGENTEAFF
TRBV9	.	.	CASSVAGARPSYNEQFF
TRBV5-6	TRBD1	TRBJ1-4	CASSLADREGEKLFF
TRBV12-3/TRBV12-4	.	TRBJ1-2	CASSQARSGGYTF
TRBV20-1	.	TRBJ2-7	CSASDPGLATHEQYF
TRBV27	.	TRBJ2-7	CASSAGTLRSGYEQYF
TRBV29-1	TRBD1	TRBJ2-7	CSVEKGQPYEQYF
TRBV7-9	TRBD1	TRBJ1-2	CASSHRDRGYGYTF
TRBV7-2	.	TRBJ1-1	CASRNPGTEAFF
TRBV11-2	TRBD1	TRBJ1-2	CAGSPQTGAGSGYTF
TRBV9	TRBD1	TRBJ1-5	CASSQSGQGVDRGKHF
TRBV10-3	.	TRBJ1-1	CAISPLPGFTGTEAFF
TRBV27	.	TRBJ2-5	CASSLTALQETQYF
TRBV20-1	.	TRBJ2-5	CSAIGRGQETQYF
TRBV24-1	.	TRBJ1-2	CATSDLPGSPNYGYTF
TRBV5-6	.	TRBJ2-7	CASSFGLESYEQYF
TRBV7-8	.	TRBJ2-5	CASTPAEDGETQYF
TRBV7-3	TRBD2	TRBJ2-5	CASSSWAGEETQYF
TRBV7-9	.	TRBJ2-5	CASSEGQETRYF
TRBV6-5	TRBD1	TRBJ2-5	CASSYAGTEGQETQYF
TRBV7-3	TRBD2	TRBJ2-7	CASSLTPSGGGNEQYF
TRBV6-5	TRBD2	TRBJ2-2	CAISYSGLGAAGELFF
TRBV7-6	TRBD1	TRBJ1-6	CASSLSGDRVGNSPLHF
TRBV6-2/TRBV6-3	TRBD1	TRBJ2-2	CATDRGPGTGELFF
TRBV7-2	TRBD1	TRBJ1-1	CASTQGTNTEAFF
TRBV29-1	.	TRBJ1-1	CSPMDVSMNTEAFF
TRBV4-2	.	TRBJ1-1	CASSPRNVWTEAFF
TRBV7-9	.	TRBJ2-7	CASSLGGRQDEQYF
TRBV7-2	TRBD1	TRBJ1-2	CASSPSAGQGYGYTF
TRBV9	.	TRBJ1-4	CASSHEWNEKLFF
TRBV10-3	TRBD1	TRBJ2-2	CAIGSGTGRHTGELFF
TRBV7-9	.	TRBJ2-7	CASSPVRASSYEQYF
TRBV24-1	.	TRBJ2-3	CATSDESGYTDTQYF
TRBV30	.	TRBJ1-4	CAWSGGQASATNEKLFF
TRBV10-3	.	TRBJ2-2	CAISESTLGRDGELFF
TRBV19	TRBD1	TRBJ1-5	CASSITRDSLYSNQPQHF
TRBV19	.	TRBJ1-6	CASSIGAWTRPDSPLHF
TRBV30	.	TRBJ1-3	CAWDEVFGNTIYF
TRBV15	.	TRBJ1-2	CATSIGGYGYTF
TRBV10-2	TRBD1	TRBJ1-2	CASGRGRHGYTF
TRBV7-8	.	TRBJ1-1	CASSLATFGNTEAFF
TRBV9	TRBD1	TRBJ1-1	CASSPEPDRAEAFF
TRBV10-2	.	TRBJ1-2	CASSELVRGGYTF
TRBV29-1	.	TRBJ1-4	CSVDDGSEKLFF
TRBV9	.	TRBJ2-2	CASTDSLNTGELFF
TRBV6-6	.	TRBJ1-4	CASMYSSTNEKLFF
TRBV6-6	.	TRBJ2-5	CAISTGTQETQYF
TRBV20-1	TRBD2	TRBJ2-1	CSARLAGVRGAYNEQFF
TRBV9	.	TRBJ2-2	CASSAAGARPGELFF
TRBV7-7	.	TRBJ1-4	CASSEGQGRNEKLFF
TRBV12-3/TRBV12-4	TRBD1	TRBJ1-6	CASHKGQGIRTSPLHF
TRBV7-2	.	.	CASSLTVGTNEKLFF
TRBV19	.	TRBJ2-5	CASSIDSGIGETQYF
TRBV20-1	.	TRBJ2-7	CSARGRGRGEQYF
TRBV7-9	TRBD1	TRBJ2-7	CASSLQGAQYEQYF
TRBV20-1	.	TRBJ1-5	CSARDSRAPNQPQHF